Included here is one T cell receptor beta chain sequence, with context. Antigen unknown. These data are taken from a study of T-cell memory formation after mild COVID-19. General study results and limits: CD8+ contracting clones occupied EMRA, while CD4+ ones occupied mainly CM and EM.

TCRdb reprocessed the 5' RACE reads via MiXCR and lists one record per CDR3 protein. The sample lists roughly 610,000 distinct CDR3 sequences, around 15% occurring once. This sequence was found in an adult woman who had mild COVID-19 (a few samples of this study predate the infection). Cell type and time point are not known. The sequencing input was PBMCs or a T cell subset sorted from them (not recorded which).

The CDR3 nucleotides are TGTGCCAGCAGTTTGGGGGTCCCCCAGCATTTT. This gives the protein CASSLGVPQHF. The chain links TRBV12-3 or TRBV12-4 to TRBJ1-5, with D possibly matching TRBD1 (5 bases). The CDR3 runs to 11 residues. Trimming left V 3 bases short and J 10 bases short, with 7 bases between.